This T cell receptor (beta chain) was sequenced in a study of cytomegalovirus exposure and HLA in healthy donors. Study-wide results and caveats: Sequencing artifact likely explains a cluster of highly shared sequence variants. As was reported, the HLA-A and HLA-B alleles of most subjects were accurately predicted from TCR beta sequences.

About this clone: The antigen is undetermined.

Amplification used 60 Vbeta primers and 13 Jbeta primers. Assay: immunoSEQ multiplex PCR; the TCRdb copy retains only in-frame clones and omits some. The top ten hold 3% to 3.5% of the sample, which has around 120,000 clones, approximately 9.4% seen once. CDR3 length: 16 residues. V was clipped by 3 bases and J by 1 base, with 13 bases between them. The germline V gene encodes CDR1 MNHNS and CDR2 SASEGT. The receptor's source is a man aged 25-45 years in good health and CMV-seronegative. This rearrangement joins TRBV6-1 to TRBJ1-5; a weak D match, TRBD1 (5 bases). The source material was PBMCs. CDR3 amino acids: CASSDGHKLSNQPQHF. CDR3 nucleotide sequence: TGTGCCAGCAGTGACGGACATAAACTAAGCAATCAGCCCCAGCATTTT.